This T cell receptor (beta chain) was sequenced for a study of T cells in Graves' hyperthyroidism and ophthalmopathy. Study details: Before treatment of any kind, peripheral blood was taken at initial diagnosis. Study-level points and caveats: The model's output predicted ophthalmopathy at a median of 6.5 months prior to onset.

Disease lasting under 3 months, a NOSPECS grade of at least 4, and a Clinical Activity Score of at least 3 were features of the ophthalmopathy patients. This CDR3 has 13 amino acids. Germline CDR1 and CDR2: LNHDA and SQIVND (reference sequence). Authors of the study amplified TCR beta CDR3 regions from RNA transcripts. Using the HTBI primer set, a first-round RT-PCR was run on the TCR CDR3. One entry per CDR3 protein, called by TCRdb with MiXCR from the multiplex PCR reads. Among roughly 520,000 distinct CDR3 sequences listed, around 24% were seen once. This clonotype has a handful of counts. What it binds is unknown. An end of the junction does not agree with germline; a read error may underlie this.

This chain connects TRBV19 to TRBJ1-5; D is undetermined. Specimen: blood. This receptor was taken from a woman in her 30s with Graves' ophthalmopathy. The CDR3 here is CTSSMSRNQPQHF. CDR3 DNA: TGTACCAGTAGTATGAGCAGGAATCAGCCCCAGCATTTT.